This T cell receptor beta chain was recovered during a study of Ad26.COV2.S vaccination and SARS-CoV-2 variants. The treatment was: 15 to 20 received Ad26.COV2.S at low or high dose, single or two shots; about 5 received placebo; per-sample allocation not given. Sampling happened 63 days after the first vaccine or placebo injection. The repertoire was sequenced with immunoSEQ multiplex PCR; TCRdb's copy has only in-frame clones and lacks some. Seen here are 430,000 or so clones, roughly nine tenths observed once, and the top ten hold 2.5% to 3%. The sequencing here drew on peripheral blood, taken in a trial of Ad26.COV2.S vaccine versus placebo. The sequence was collected from a person aged 18-65 years who received the Ad26.COV2.S COVID-19 vaccine or a placebo.

CDR3 sequence reads: CASSLALRLAAEKLFF. CDR3 DNA: TGTGCCAGCAGCTTAGCGCTGCGATTGGCAGCCGAAAAACTGTTTTTT. The chain carries TRBV7-9 and TRBJ1-4; no clear D gene. The V end was cut by 0 bases, the J end by 8 bases, with 16 bases between. Per the germline V gene, CDR1 is SEHNR and CDR2 is FQNEAQ (reference sequence). The CDR3 consists of 16 residues.